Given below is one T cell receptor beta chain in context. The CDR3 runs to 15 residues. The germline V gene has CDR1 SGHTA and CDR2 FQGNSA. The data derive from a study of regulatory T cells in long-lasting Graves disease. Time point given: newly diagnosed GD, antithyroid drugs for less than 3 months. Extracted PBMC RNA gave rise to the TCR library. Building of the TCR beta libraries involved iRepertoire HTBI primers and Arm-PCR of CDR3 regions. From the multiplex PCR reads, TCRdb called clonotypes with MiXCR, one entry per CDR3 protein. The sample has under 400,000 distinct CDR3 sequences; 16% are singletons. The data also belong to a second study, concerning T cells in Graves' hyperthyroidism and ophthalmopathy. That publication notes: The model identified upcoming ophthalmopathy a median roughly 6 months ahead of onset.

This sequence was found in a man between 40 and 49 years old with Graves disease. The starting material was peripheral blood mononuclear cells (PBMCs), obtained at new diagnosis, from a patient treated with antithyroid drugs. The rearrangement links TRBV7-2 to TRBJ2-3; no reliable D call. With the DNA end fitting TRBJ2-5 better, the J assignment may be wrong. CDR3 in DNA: TGTGCCAGCAGCTTAACGGCCACGCTTGGGGAGACCCAGTACTTC. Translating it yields CASSLTATLGETQYF.